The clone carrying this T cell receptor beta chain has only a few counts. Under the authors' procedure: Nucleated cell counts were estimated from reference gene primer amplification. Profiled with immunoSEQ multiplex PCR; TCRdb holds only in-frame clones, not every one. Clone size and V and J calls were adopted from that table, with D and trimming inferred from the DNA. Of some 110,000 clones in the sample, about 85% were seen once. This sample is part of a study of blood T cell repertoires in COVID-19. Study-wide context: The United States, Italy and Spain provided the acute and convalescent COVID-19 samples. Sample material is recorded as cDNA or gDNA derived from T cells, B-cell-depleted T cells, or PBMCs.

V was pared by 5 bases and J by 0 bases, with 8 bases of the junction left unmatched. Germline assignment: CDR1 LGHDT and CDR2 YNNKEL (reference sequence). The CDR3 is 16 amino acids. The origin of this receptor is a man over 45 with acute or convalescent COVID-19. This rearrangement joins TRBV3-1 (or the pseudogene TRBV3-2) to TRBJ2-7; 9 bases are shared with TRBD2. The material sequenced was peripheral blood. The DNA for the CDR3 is TGTGCCAGCAGCTATTCTAGCGGGGATTACTCCTACGAGCAGTACTTC. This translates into CASSYSSGDYSYEQYF.